This T cell receptor beta chain was captured by sequencing in a study of OX40 agonist ivuxolimab in advanced cancers. Using immunoSEQ multiplex PCR, the repertoire was profiled, and TCRdb retains in-frame clones only, with some absent. The repertoire consists of tens of thousands of clones, with about 90% occurring once and the leading ten covering under 30%. Germline V gives CDR1 MNHEY, CDR2 SMNVEV (reference sequence). V lost 3 bases to trimming and J lost 3 bases; unmatched junction nucleotides: 13. The CDR3 has 17 amino acids. V and J are TRBV27 and TRBJ1-2; TRBD1 matches at 7 bases. This specimen consisted of CD4+ or CD8+ T cells sorted from blood, obtained in a trial of the OX40 agonist ivuxolimab. This receptor was obtained from an adult with an advanced solid tumor such as melanoma, head and neck, liver or kidney cancer. The CDR3 is CASSFGPDRPTDYGYTF. CDR3 in DNA: TGTGCCAGCAGTTTCGGCCCGGACAGGCCTACGGACTATGGCTACACCTTC.